The 30 T cell receptor beta chains below were found in one sample sequenced in a study of cytomegalovirus exposure and HLA in healthy donors. Method: immunoSEQ multiplex PCR; TCRdb's copy keeps in-frame clones and lacks some. The sample has about 130,000 clones, approximately 88% seen once. Input material: PBMCs. The receptors were sampled from a woman aged 18-30 years in good health and CMV-seronegative.

The V and J genes are TRBV5-1 and TRBJ1-1; no clear D. Per germline, CDR1 SGHRS and CDR2 YFSETQ. The CDR3 runs to 14 residues. The V gene lost 0 bases and the J gene lost 0 bases, with 6 bases spanning the gap. CDR3 in DNA: TGCGCCAGCAGCTTGGACATTCTGAACACTGAAGCTTTCTTT. This encodes CASSLDILNTEAFF. Supplemented by reference TRBV5-1 and TRBJ1-1, the full variable domain reads KAGVTQTPRYLIKTRGQQVTLSCSPISGHRSVSWYQQTPGQGLQFLFEYFSETQRNKGNFPGRFSGRQFSNSRSEMNVSTLELGDSALYLCASSLDILNTEAFFGQGTRLTVV.

The chain employs TRBV5-1 and TRBJ2-5; 8 bases line up with TRBD2. J gave up 5 bases and V 3 bases, and 9 bases lay outside the gene matches. CDR1 and CDR2 (germline): SGHRS, YFSETQ. The CDR3 contains 15 residues. DNA of the CDR3: TGCGCCAGCAGCTGGAGCGGGAGAAGGGATGAGACCCAGTACTTC. Protein product: CASSWSGRRDETQYF.

The chain links TRBV2 to TRBJ2-4; TRBD1 matches 8 bases. CDR1 is SNHLY and CDR2 is FYNNEI in the germline V gene. Trimming at V came to 3 bases and at J to 8 bases, leaving 9 bases not matched to a gene. The CDR3 runs to 15 residues. The CDR3 loop is CASSDRTGQRDIQYF. The CDR3 DNA reads as TGTGCCAGCAGTGACAGGACAGGGCAAAGGGACATTCAGTACTTC.

This clone has more than one count but fewer than ten. V gene TRBV2 combines with J gene TRBJ2-7; weak D call: TRBD1 (5 bases). Trimming stripped 6 bases from V and 1 base from J, with 13 bases between. CDR3 length equals 14 residues. Germline lookup yields CDR1 SNHLY and CDR2 FYNNEI. Written as DNA, the CDR3 is TGTGCCAGCAGGAAGACAGACCTGTCCTACGAGCAGTACTTC. This encodes CASRKTDLSYEQYF. The full variable domain, completed using reference TRBV2 and TRBJ2-7, is EPEVTQTPSHQVTQMGQEVILRCVPISNHLYFYWYRQILGQKVEFLVSFYNNEISEKSEIFDDQFSVERPDGSNFTLKIRSTKLEDSAMYFCASRKTDLSYEQYFGPGTRLTVT.

The table lists this clone with a count of one. V is TRBV19 and J is TRBJ1-5; TRBD1 is a possible D gene (6 bases). This CDR3 region has 15 residues. Germline CDR1 and CDR2: LNHDA and SQIVND (reference sequence). V lost 5 bases to trimming and J lost 3 bases, with 14 bases between them. The CDR3 region is CASSPRTAYNQPQHF. The CDR3 nucleotides read TGTGCCAGTAGTCCTCGGACAGCTTACAATCAGCCCCAGCATTTT.

The chain combines TRBV11-3 with TRBJ1-2; 9 nucleotides align to TRBD1. The CDR3 is 15 residues long. Losses at the gene ends were 4 bases for V and 3 bases for J; bases not matched to a gene: 6. Germline-derived CDR1 and CDR2 are SGHNT and YENEEA. This CDR3 is CASSSDRGTDYGYTF. The CDR3 DNA sequence: TGTGCCAGCAGCTCAGACAGGGGGACTGACTATGGCTACACCTTC. Filled out from reference TRBV11-3 and TRBJ1-2, the complete variable domain reads EAGVVQSPRYKIIEKKQPVAFWCNPISGHNTLYWYLQNLGQGPELLIRYENEEAVDDSQLPKDRFSAERLKGVDSTLKIQPAELGDSAVYLCASSSDRGTDYGYTFGSGTRLTVV.

CDR3 in DNA: TGTGCCAGCAGTGACTTAAGGGGAGATACGCAGTATTTT. It codes for CASSDLRGDTQYF. This chain connects TRBV6-4 to TRBJ2-3; D perhaps matches TRBD1 (5 bases). V lost 1 base and J lost 5, with 7 bases in between. Germline CDR1 and CDR2: MRHNA and SNTAGT. The CDR3 runs 13 residues.

The chain combines TRBV27 with TRBJ2-5, with D perhaps matching TRBD2 (7 bases). The germline gives CDR1 MNHEY, CDR2 SMNVEV (reference sequence). With 8 bases removed from V and 4 bases from J, the gap between germline ends came to 11 bases. This CDR3 contains 12 residues. The CDR3: CASGLGGETQYF. The CDR3 nucleotides are TGTGCCAGCGGACTAGGGGGAGAGACCCAGTACTTC.

This clone was seen only once. The genes are TRBV9 and TRBJ2-1, with 9 bases that match TRBD2. V shed 6 bases, J shed 4 bases, and the junction held 11 bases outside the gene matches. In germline, CDR1 is SGDLS, CDR2 YYNGEE. The CDR3 covers 16 residues. The CDR3 coding sequence is TGTGCCAGCACCTCTGGACTGAGCGGGGGGTACAATGAGCAGTTCTTC. Translated: CASTSGLSGGYNEQFF.

The chain employs TRBV10-3 and TRBJ2-3; TRBD1 is a possible D gene (6 bases). CDR1 is ENHRY, CDR2 SYGVKD, per germline. The CDR3 has 17 amino acids. V dropped 0 bases and J dropped 0 bases, with 13 bases sitting between them. The DNA of the CDR3 is TGTGCCATCAGTGAGTCGAGGCAGGGGACCAGCACAGATACGCAGTATTTT. Its translation is CAISESRQGTSTDTQYF.

The chain combines TRBV28 with TRBJ2-7; TRBD1 matches at 7 bases. Germline CDR1 and CDR2: MDHEN and SYDVKM. V was pared by 5 bases and J by 7 bases, with 11 bases of the junction left unmatched. The CDR3 is 14 residues long. The CDR3 nucleotides are TGTGCCAGCAGTCCGCCCGGGACAGTAGTAGAGCAGTACTTC. It encodes CASSPPGTVVEQYF. Full variable domain (rest looked up from reference TRBV28 and TRBJ2-7): DVKVTQSSRYLVKRTGEKVFLECVQDMDHENMFWYRQDPGLGLRLIYFSYDVKMKEKGDIPEGYSVSREKKERFSLILESASTNQTSMYLCASSPPGTVVEQYFGPGTRLTVT.

This rearrangement joins TRBV7-9 to TRBJ2-7; tentatively, D is TRBD2 (6 bases). Germline V gene sequence: CDR1 SEHNR, CDR2 FQNEAQ (reference sequence). The CDR3 consists of 14 residues. V gave up 7 bases and J gave up 2 bases, with 15 bases separating them. The CDR3 region is CASTPGAATYEQYF. The CDR3 nucleotides read TGTGCCAGCACCCCGGGAGCGGCGACCTACGAGCAGTACTTC.

The chain combines TRBV11-3 with TRBJ2-1; TRBD1 is a possible D gene (5 bases). Trimming took off 3 bases at V and 7 bases at J, with 10 bases between the two ends. CDR3 length equals 13 residues. Looked up from germline, CDR1 is SGHNT and CDR2 is YENEEA. The CDR3 here is CASSLGQTNEQFF. CDR3 bases: TGTGCCAGCAGCTTGGGGCAAACAAATGAGCAGTTCTTC.

The J gene is TRBJ2-3, the V gene TRBV28; weak D call: TRBD2 (6 bases). The CDR3 sequence is 15 residues long. The germline V gene has CDR1 MDHEN and CDR2 SYDVKM. Trimming removed 5 bases at V and 1 base at J, with 13 bases between. CDR3 loop: CASSQRVPGTDTQYF. The CDR3 coding sequence is TGTGCCAGCAGTCAGCGGGTGCCGGGCACAGATACGCAGTATTTT.

This clone was seen a single time. J is TRBJ1-3 and V is TRBV13; D not certain. Germline V lookup: CDR1 PRHDT, CDR2 FYEKMQ (reference sequence). The length of the CDR3 is 14 residues. V shed 2 bases and J shed 0 bases, with 5 bases lying between them. The CDR3 sequence is CASSLYSSGNTIYF. The DNA for the CDR3 is TGTGCCAGCAGCTTATACAGCTCTGGAAACACCATATATTTT.

The chain employs TRBV18 and TRBJ2-3, with 7 positions matching TRBD1. The germline CDR1 and CDR2 sequences are KGHSH and LQKENI. Trimming took 3 bases from V and 3 from J; bases not matched to a gene: 6. The CDR3 contains 15 residues. CDR3 bases: TGTGCCAGCTCACCTTCCGGGACAGAAACAGATACGCAGTATTTT. As protein: CASSPSGTETDTQYF.

CDR3 nucleotide sequence: TGTGCCAGCAGCTTGGAGCTACGGAACACCATATATTTT. As protein: CASSLELRNTIYF. This chain connects TRBV7-6 to TRBJ1-3; D unresolved. The CDR3 has 13 residues. CDR1 and CDR2 from the germline V gene are SGHVS and FNYEAQ. Trimming took 3 bases from V and 7 from J, leaving 10 bases between them.

The chain has TRBV28 and TRBJ2-1, with D unclear. The V and J ends lost 5 bases and 2 bases respectively, with 10 bases between them. The CDR3 is made up of 14 amino acids. Germline CDR1 is MDHEN and CDR2 is SYDVKM. In nucleotides, the CDR3 is TGTGCCAGCAGTCCCGAGATTACCTACAATGAGCAGTTCTTC. Translating gives CASSPEITYNEQFF.

The CDR3 region is CASSEAAVYGWNNEQFF. The CDR3 DNA sequence: TGTGCCAGCAGTGAAGCGGCTGTTTACGGGTGGAACAATGAGCAGTTCTTC. The rearrangement uses TRBV6-1 and TRBJ2-1; no definite D call. The CDR3 totals 17 residues. CDR1 and CDR2 (germline): MNHNS, SASEGT. The germline V and J ends were trimmed by 0 bases and 5 bases, with 17 bases remaining between them.

The rearrangement joins TRBV19 to TRBJ1-1; no reliable D call. In germline, CDR1 is LNHDA, CDR2 SQIVND (reference sequence). The CDR3 is 14 amino acids. V shed 3 bases and J shed 0 bases, with 8 bases lying between them. CDR3 in DNA: TGTGCCAGTAGTATCCGAGGGATGAACACTGAAGCTTTCTTT. Its protein product is CASSIRGMNTEAFF.

The chain links TRBV15 to TRBJ1-1; D is unclear. V lost 3 bases to trimming and J lost 0 bases, with 8 bases between them. The CDR3 has 14 residues. CDR1 and CDR2 (germline): LNHNV, YYDKDF (reference sequence). The CDR3 DNA sequence: TGTGCCACCAGCAGCTACAGTCTGAACACTGAAGCTTTCTTT. Protein: CATSSYSLNTEAFF. Full variable domain (missing parts from reference TRBV15 and TRBJ1-1): DAMVIQNPRYQVTQFGKPVTLSCSQTLNHNVMYWYQQKSSQAPKLLFHYYDKDFNNEADTPDNFQSRRPNTSFCFLDIRSPGLGDTAMYLCATSSYSLNTEAFFGQGTRLTVV.

This sequence joins TRBV2 and TRBJ2-7, with a possible D match to TRBD1 (6 bases). Looked up from germline, CDR1 is SNHLY and CDR2 is FYNNEI. The CDR3 totals 13 residues. V was shortened by 5 bases and J by 1 base, with 9 bases between the two germline ends. CDR3 DNA: TGTGCCAGCAGTATGGGACAATCCTACGAGCAGTACTTC. This translates into CASSMGQSYEQYF.

This clone has a single count. This chain links TRBV7-3 with TRBJ2-3; 13 bases map to TRBD2. There are 17 residues in the CDR3. Germline loops: CDR1 SGHTA, CDR2 FQGTGA. Trimming at V came to 4 bases and at J to 2 bases, leaving 6 bases not matched to a gene. The chain's CDR3 is CASSSGTSGTSTDTQYF. The CDR3 DNA reads TGTGCCAGCAGCTCCGGGACTAGCGGGACATCCACAGATACGCAGTATTTT.

The rearrangement joins TRBV19 to TRBJ1-5; D possibly corresponds to TRBD1 (5 bases). Germline V gene data show CDR1 as LNHDA and CDR2 as SQIVND (reference sequence). CDR3 length equals 17 residues. The V gene lost 5 bases and the J gene lost 2 bases, with 19 bases spanning the gap. CDR3 DNA sequence: TGTGCCAGTAGTCCCCACCGGGGAGGGGTTGGCAATCAGCCCCAGCATTTT. This sequence encodes CASSPHRGGVGNQPQHF. Based on the CDR3 plus reference TRBV19 and TRBJ1-5, the full variable domain is DGGITQSPKYLFRKEGQNVTLSCEQNLNHDAMYWYRQDPGQGLRLIYYSQIVNDFQKGDIAEGYSVSREKKESFPLTVTSAQKNPTAFYLCASSPHRGGVGNQPQHFGDGTRLSIL.

The chain is built from TRBV6-6 and TRBJ1-1, with D hard to call. Germline V lookup: CDR1 MNHNY, CDR2 SVGAGI (reference sequence). The V gene lost 2 bases and the J gene lost 4 bases, with 11 bases spanning the gap. CDR3 length: 14 residues. CDR3 residues: CASSYGGRSTEAFF. The CDR3, as DNA: TGTGCCAGCAGTTACGGCGGCAGAAGCACTGAAGCTTTCTTT.

This chain links TRBV27 with TRBJ2-7, with 9 positions matching TRBD1. J gave up 1 base and V 5 bases, and 6 bases lay outside the gene matches. Germline CDR1 MNHEY, CDR2 SMNVEV (reference sequence). CDR3 size: 15 residues. Here the CDR3 reads CASSTPGQGSYEQYF. The CDR3 DNA reads as TGTGCCAGCAGTACGCCGGGACAGGGTTCCTACGAGCAGTACTTC.

The chain couples TRBV29-1 to TRBJ1-1; D possibly corresponds to TRBD1 (6 bases). This CDR3 contains 13 residues. Trimming removed 6 bases from V and 2 bases from J, with 13 bases in between. Germline assignment: CDR1 SQVTM and CDR2 ANQGSEA. The CDR3 DNA reads TGCAGCGTGGCCGGGACACTTAACACTGAAGCTTTCTTT. Translating gives CSVAGTLNTEAFF.

The chain uses TRBV30 and TRBJ2-1, with a possible D match to TRBD2 (5 bases). Trimming took off 0 bases at V and 2 bases at J, with 20 bases between the two ends. The V gene's germline CDR1 is GTSNPN and CDR2 SVGIG (reference sequence). This CDR3 contains 18 residues. Here the CDR3 reads CAWSVDWTPPSAYNEQFF. As DNA, the CDR3 is TGTGCCTGGAGTGTCGACTGGACTCCCCCCTCAGCCTACAATGAGCAGTTCTTC.

The chain joins TRBV5-1 to TRBJ2-5; the match to TRBD2 covers 8 bases. Trimming cost V 5 bases and J 5 bases; bases outside gene matches: 8. CDR1 is SGHRS and CDR2 is YFSETQ in the germline V gene. The CDR3 loop spans 14 amino acids. The CDR3: CASRAAGASETQYF. CDR3 in DNA: TGCGCCAGCAGGGCAGCGGGAGCGTCGGAGACCCAGTACTTC.

This clone was seen a few times. The chain joins TRBV9 to TRBJ1-2; D uncertain. The germline V gene has CDR1 SGDLS and CDR2 YYNGEE. The V and J ends lost 4 bases and 1 base respectively, with 14 bases between them. The CDR3 spans 15 residues. CDR3 region: CASSPQVGSNYGYTF. The CDR3, as DNA: TGTGCCAGCAGCCCCCAGGTAGGCAGTAACTATGGCTACACCTTC.